The 2 T cell receptor beta chains listed next were all sequenced from one sample in a study of cytomegalovirus exposure and HLA in healthy donors. The method was immunoSEQ multiplex PCR; TCRdb's version includes in-frame clones alone and lacks a portion of them. This table holds over 200,000 clones, around 90% found once. Sequences were obtained from PBMCs. The receptor source for this set is a woman aged 30 to 39 in good health and CMV-seronegative.

The chain combines TRBV9 with TRBJ1-3; no clear D. This CDR3 is 15 amino acids long. CDR1 is SGDLS, CDR2 YYNGEE, per germline. The germline V and J ends were trimmed by 3 bases and 4 bases, with 14 bases remaining between them. The CDR3, as DNA: TGTGCCAGCAGCGCCCTGGGGTGGGAAGGAAACACCATATATTTT. Encoded protein: CASSALGWEGNTIYF.

V gene TRBV28 combines with J gene TRBJ2-2; 10 bases fit TRBD1. Germline-derived CDR1 and CDR2 are MDHEN and SYDVKM. The CDR3 covers 15 residues. Trimming cost V 3 bases and J 5 bases; bases outside gene matches: 3. The CDR3 DNA reads as TGTGCCAGCAGTTTTAGGGACAGGGGTACCGGGGAGCTGTTTTTT. Translating it yields CASSFRDRGTGELFF.